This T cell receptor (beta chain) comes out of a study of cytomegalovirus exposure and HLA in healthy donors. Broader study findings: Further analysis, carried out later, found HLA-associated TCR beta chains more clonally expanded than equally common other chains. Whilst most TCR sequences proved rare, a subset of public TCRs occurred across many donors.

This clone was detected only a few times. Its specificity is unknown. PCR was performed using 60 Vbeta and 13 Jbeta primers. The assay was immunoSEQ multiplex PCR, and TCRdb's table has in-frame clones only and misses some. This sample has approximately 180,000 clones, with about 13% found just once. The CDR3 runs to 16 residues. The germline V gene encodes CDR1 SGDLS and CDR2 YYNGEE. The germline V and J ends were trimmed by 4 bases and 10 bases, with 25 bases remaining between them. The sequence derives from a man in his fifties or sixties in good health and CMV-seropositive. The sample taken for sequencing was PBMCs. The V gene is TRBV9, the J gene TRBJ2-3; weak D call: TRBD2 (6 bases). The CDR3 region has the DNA TGTGCCAGCAGCCCCGGAGGGCAGACGGTGGGGGTACCGCAGTATTTT. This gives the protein CASSPGGQTVGVPQYF.